The T cell receptor beta chain described here comes from a study of response to subunit inactivated influenza vaccine. TCRdb re-analysed the RT-PCR reads in MiXCR, keeping a single row per CDR3 protein. The sample lists 490,000 or so distinct CDR3 sequences, 7.5% to 8.5% occurring once. This clonotype was observed a few times. The CDR3 length is 12 residues. Germline lookup yields CDR1 DFQATT and CDR2 SNEGSKA (reference sequence). V shed 3 bases and J shed 5 bases, with 10 bases lying between them. The chain links TRBV20-1 to TRBJ2-5; D is uncertain. The sample here was PBMCs from blood, taken less than 30 months after vaccination. The TCR comes from a man between 45 and 75 years old who received an inactivated influenza vaccine. DNA for the CDR3: TGCAGTGCTAGCGGGTTAGGGGAGACCCAGTACTTC. Translated: CSASGLGETQYF.